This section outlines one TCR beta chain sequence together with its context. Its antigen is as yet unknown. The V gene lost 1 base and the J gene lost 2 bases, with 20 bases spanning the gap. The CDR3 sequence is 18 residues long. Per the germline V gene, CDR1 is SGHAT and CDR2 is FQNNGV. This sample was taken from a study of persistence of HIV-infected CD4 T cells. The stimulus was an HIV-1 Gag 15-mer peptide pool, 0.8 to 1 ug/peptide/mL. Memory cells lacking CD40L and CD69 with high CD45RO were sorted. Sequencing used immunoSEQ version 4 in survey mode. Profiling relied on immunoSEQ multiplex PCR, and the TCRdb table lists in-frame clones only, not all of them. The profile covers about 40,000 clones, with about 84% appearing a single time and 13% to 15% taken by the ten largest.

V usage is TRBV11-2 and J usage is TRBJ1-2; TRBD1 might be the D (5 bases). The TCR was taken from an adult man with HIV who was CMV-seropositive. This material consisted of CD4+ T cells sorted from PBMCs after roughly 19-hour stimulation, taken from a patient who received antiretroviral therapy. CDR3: CASSLGLPGLKQNYGYTF. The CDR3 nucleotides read TGTGCCAGCAGCTTAGGCCTCCCGGGACTTAAACAGAACTATGGCTACACCTTC.